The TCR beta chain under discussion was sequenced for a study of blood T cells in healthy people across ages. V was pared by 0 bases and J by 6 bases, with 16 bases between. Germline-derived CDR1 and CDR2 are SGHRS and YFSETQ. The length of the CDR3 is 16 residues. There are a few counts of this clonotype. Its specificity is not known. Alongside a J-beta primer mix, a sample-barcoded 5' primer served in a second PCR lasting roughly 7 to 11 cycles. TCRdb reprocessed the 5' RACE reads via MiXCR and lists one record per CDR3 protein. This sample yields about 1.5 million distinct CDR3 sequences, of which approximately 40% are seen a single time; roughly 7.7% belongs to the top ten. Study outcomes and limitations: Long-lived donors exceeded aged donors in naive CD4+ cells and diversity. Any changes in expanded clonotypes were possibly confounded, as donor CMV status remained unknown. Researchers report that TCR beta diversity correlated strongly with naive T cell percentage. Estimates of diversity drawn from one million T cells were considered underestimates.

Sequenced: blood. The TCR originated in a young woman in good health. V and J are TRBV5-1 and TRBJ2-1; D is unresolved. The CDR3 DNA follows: TGCGCCAGCAGCTTGGTGGGCAGAAATAACCGCAATGAGCAGTTCTTC. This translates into CASSLVGRNNRNEQFF. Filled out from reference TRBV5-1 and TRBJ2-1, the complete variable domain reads KAGVTQTPRYLIKTRGQQVTLSCSPISGHRSVSWYQQTPGQGLQFLFEYFSETQRNKGNFPGRFSGRQFSNSRSEMNVSTLELGDSALYLCASSLVGRNNRNEQFFGPGTRLTVL.